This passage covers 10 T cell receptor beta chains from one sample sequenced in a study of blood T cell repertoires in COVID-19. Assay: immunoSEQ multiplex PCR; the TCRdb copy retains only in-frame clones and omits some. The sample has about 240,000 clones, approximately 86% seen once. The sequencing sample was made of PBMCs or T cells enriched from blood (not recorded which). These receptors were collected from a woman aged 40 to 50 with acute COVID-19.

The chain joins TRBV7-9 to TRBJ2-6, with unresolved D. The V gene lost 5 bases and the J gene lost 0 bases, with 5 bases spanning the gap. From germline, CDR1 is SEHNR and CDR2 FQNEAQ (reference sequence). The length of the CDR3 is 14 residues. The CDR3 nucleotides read TGTGCCAGCAGCCCTAGCTCTGGGGCCAACGTCCTGACTTTC. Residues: CASSPSSGANVLTF.

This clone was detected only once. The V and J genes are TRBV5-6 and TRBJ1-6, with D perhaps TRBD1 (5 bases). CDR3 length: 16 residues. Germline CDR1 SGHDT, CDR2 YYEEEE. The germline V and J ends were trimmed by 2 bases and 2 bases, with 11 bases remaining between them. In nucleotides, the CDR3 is TGTGCCAGCAGCTTTACTGGGGCAGCCTATAATTCACCCCTCCACTTT. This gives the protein CASSFTGAAYNSPLHF.

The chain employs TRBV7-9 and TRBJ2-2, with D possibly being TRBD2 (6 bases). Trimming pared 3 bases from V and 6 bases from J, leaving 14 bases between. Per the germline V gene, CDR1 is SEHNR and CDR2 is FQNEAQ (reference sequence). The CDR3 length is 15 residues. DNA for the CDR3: TGTGCCAGCAGCTTGTCCGGGAGTGTCGCCGGGGAGCTGTTTTTT. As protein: CASSLSGSVAGELFF.

The chain's CDR3 is CASSLKGRTEAFF. The CDR3 DNA follows: TGTGCCAGCAGTTTAAAGGGGAGGACTGAAGCTTTCTTT. This chain uses TRBV28 with TRBJ1-1; the D gene is possibly TRBD1 (5 bases). Trimming removed 2 bases from V and 5 bases from J, with 9 bases in between. The CDR3 has 13 amino acids. The V gene's germline CDR1 is MDHEN and CDR2 SYDVKM.

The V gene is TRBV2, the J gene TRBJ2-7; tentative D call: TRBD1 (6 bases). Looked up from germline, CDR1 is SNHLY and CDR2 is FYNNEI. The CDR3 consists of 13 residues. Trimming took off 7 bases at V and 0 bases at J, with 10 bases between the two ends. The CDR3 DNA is TGTGCCAGCACCCGGGACATCTCCTACGAGCAGTACTTC. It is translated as CASTRDISYEQYF.

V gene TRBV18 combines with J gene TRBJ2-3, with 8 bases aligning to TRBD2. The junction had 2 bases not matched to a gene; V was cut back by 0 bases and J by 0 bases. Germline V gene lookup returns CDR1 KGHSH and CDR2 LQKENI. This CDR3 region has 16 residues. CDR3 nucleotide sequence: TGTGCCAGCTCACCACCCAGGACTAGCAGCACAGATACGCAGTATTTT. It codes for CASSPPRTSSTDTQYF. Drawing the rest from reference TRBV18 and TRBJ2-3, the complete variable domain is NAGVMQNPRHLVRRRGQEARLRCSPMKGHSHVYWYRQLPEEGLKFMVYLQKENIIDESGMPKERFSAEFPKEGPSILRIQQVVRGDSAAYFCASSPPRTSSTDTQYFGPGTRLTVL.

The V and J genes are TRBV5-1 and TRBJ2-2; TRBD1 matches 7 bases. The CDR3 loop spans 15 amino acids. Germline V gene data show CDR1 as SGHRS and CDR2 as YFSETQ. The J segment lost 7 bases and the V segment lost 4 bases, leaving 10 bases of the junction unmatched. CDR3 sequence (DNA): TGCGCCAGCAGCCCGGGACAGACTGAGGTCGGGGAGCTGTTTTTT. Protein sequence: CASSPGQTEVGELFF.

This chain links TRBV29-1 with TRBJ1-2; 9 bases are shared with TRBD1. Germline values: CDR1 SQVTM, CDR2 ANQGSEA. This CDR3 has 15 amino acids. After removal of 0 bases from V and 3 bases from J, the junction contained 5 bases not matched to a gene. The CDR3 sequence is CSVEDRQGDHYGYTF. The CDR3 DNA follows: TGCAGCGTTGAAGATCGACAGGGGGATCACTATGGCTACACCTTC. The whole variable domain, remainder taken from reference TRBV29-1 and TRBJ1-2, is SAVISQKPSRDICQRGTSLTIQCQVDSQVTMMFWYRQQPGQSLTLIATANQGSEATYESGFVIDKFPISRPNLTFSTLTVSNMSPEDSSIYLCSVEDRQGDHYGYTFGSGTRLTVV.

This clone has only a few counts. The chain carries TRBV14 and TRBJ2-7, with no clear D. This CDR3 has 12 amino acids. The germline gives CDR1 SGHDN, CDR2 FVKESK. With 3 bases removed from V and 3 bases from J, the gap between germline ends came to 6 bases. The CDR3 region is CASSHLGYEQYF. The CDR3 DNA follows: TGTGCCAGCAGCCACCTCGGCTACGAGCAGTACTTC.

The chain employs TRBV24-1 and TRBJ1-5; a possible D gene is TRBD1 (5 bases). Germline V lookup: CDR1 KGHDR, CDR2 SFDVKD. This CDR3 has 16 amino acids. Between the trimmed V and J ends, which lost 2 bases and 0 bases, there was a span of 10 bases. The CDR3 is CATSDSQTDSNQPQHF. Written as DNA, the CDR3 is TGTGCCACCAGTGATTCTCAGACAGATAGCAATCAGCCCCAGCATTTT.